The 10 T cell receptor beta chains below all came from one sample that was sequenced in a study of STAT5B mutations in CD4+ large granular lymphocyte leukemia. The method was immunoSEQ multiplex PCR; TCRdb's version includes in-frame clones alone and lacks a portion of them. The sample lists around 21,000 clones, approximately 71% occurring once. Sequenced material: CD4+ T cells from blood buffy coats. These receptor sequences come from a human donor in good health.

The chain is built from TRBV10-3 and TRBJ1-6; no clear D. Per germline, CDR1 ENHRY and CDR2 SYGVKD. The V gene lost 2 bases and the J gene lost 7 bases, with 12 bases spanning the gap. This CDR3 is 15 amino acids long. CDR3 nucleotides: TGTGCCATCAGTGAGAATTTCGACGGGAATTCACCCCTCCACTTT. It yields the protein CAISENFDGNSPLHF.

The chain employs TRBV7-9 and TRBJ1-6; 8 bases line up with TRBD1. J lost 7 bases, V lost 5 bases, and 10 bases had no gene match. Germline loops: CDR1 SEHNR, CDR2 FQNEAQ (reference sequence). CDR3 size: 16 residues. The CDR3 loop reads CASSGNTGGSNSPLHF. The CDR3 region has the DNA TGTGCCAGCAGCGGAAATACAGGGGGATCGAATTCACCCCTCCACTTT. Full variable domain (rest looked up from reference TRBV7-9 and TRBJ1-6): DTGVSQNPRHKITKRGQNVTFRCDPISEHNRLYWYRQTLGQGPEFLTYFQNEAQLEKSRLLSDRFSAERPKGSFSTLEIQRTEQGDSAMYLCASSGNTGGSNSPLHFGNGTRLTVT.

The chain carries TRBV5-1 and TRBJ2-7; either TRBD1 or TRBD2 may supply D (5 bases each). Germline CDR1 and CDR2: SGHRS and YFSETQ. The CDR3 covers 18 residues. The V end was cut by 4 bases, the J end by 0 bases, with 23 bases between. This CDR3 is CASSDGAGGRRSSYEQYF. CDR3 bases: TGCGCCAGCAGCGATGGGGCGGGCGGCAGGAGAAGCTCCTACGAGCAGTACTTC.

The sample holds one count of this clone. This rearrangement joins TRBV19 to TRBJ2-7, with TRBD2 as a possible D gene (6 bases). V lost 2 bases, J lost 2 bases, and 10 bases lay in between. Germline V gives CDR1 LNHDA, CDR2 SQIVND (reference sequence). This CDR3 contains 14 residues. The CDR3 spells CASSILEGPYEQYF. The CDR3 DNA is TGTGCCAGTAGTATACTGGAGGGGCCCTACGAGCAGTACTTC.

The chain has TRBV5-4 and TRBJ2-6; no clear D gene. The CDR3 length is 16 residues. Germline values: CDR1 SGHNT, CDR2 YYREEE (reference sequence). Deletions cut 4 bases from V and 0 bases from J, with 11 bases between. In nucleotides, the CDR3 is TGTGCCAGCAGCAGGCAGGCTTCCTCTGGGGCCAACGTCCTGACTTTC. It encodes CASSRQASSGANVLTF.

The chain carries TRBV11-3 and TRBJ2-7; D possibly corresponds to TRBD2 (5 bases). The length of the CDR3 is 13 residues. CDR1 SGHNT and CDR2 YENEEA come from the germline V gene. With 2 bases removed from V and 4 bases from J, the gap between germline ends came to 9 bases. The CDR3 loop reads CASSLKGGYEQYF. CDR3 coding DNA: TGTGCCAGCAGCTTAAAAGGAGGTTACGAGCAGTACTTC.

The V and J genes are TRBV28 and TRBJ1-4; D perhaps matches TRBD1 (5 bases). Trimming took 4 bases from V and 5 from J, leaving 8 bases between them. Germline values: CDR1 MDHEN, CDR2 SYDVKM. The CDR3 is made up of 13 amino acids. This chain's CDR3 is CASSYGGNEKLFF. The CDR3 DNA sequence: TGTGCCAGCAGTTACGGGGGGAATGAAAAACTGTTTTTT.

The chain joins TRBV11-3 to TRBJ1-1; no reliable D call. Trimming cost V 0 bases and J 3 bases, with 14 bases left between them. The CDR3 is made up of 16 amino acids. Germline assignment: CDR1 SGHNT and CDR2 YENEEA. The CDR3 bases are TGTGCCAGCAGCTTAGATGGTGGGCCTGGGGACACTGAAGCTTTCTTT. It yields the protein CASSLDGGPGDTEAFF.

The chain combines TRBV13 with TRBJ1-3; D is unclear. The CDR3 length is 15 residues. The germline CDR1 and CDR2 sequences are PRHDT and FYEKMQ (reference sequence). Trimming left V 3 bases short and J 1 base short, with 10 bases between. The CDR3 region is CASSFGVRSGNTIYF. Here the CDR3 DNA reads TGTGCCAGCAGCTTCGGGGTAAGGTCTGGAAACACCATATATTTT.

The chain combines TRBV14 with TRBJ1-1; D perhaps matches TRBD1 (5 bases). The V gene lost 0 bases and the J gene lost 11 bases, with 19 bases spanning the gap. Germline assignment: CDR1 SGHDN and CDR2 FVKESK. The CDR3 length is 15 residues. The CDR3 DNA follows: TGTGCCAGCAGCCAAGATCGGTCGGCAGGGAGAAGGGCTTTCTTT. It codes for CASSQDRSAGRRAFF.